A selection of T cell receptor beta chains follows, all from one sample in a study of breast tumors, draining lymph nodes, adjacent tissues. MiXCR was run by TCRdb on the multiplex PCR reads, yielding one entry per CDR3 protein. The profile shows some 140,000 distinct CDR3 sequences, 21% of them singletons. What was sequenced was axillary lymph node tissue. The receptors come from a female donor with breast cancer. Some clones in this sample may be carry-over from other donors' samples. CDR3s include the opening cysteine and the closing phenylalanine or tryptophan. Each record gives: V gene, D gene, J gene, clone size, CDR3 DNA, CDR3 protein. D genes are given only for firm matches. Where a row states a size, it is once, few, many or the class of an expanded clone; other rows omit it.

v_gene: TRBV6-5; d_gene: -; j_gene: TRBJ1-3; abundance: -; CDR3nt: TGTGCCAGCAGTTACCAGGGGATCTCTGGAAACACCATATATTTT; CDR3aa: CASSYQGISGNTIYF
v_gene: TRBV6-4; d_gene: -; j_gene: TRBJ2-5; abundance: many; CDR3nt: TGTGCCAGCAGTGACTGGGGGGGACAGGAATACCAAGAGACCCAGTACTTC; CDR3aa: CASSDWGGQEYQETQYF
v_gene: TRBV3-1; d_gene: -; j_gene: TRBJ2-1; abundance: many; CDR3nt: TGTGCCAGCAGCCAGACGGGAGATGAGCAGTTCTTC; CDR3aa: CASSQTGDEQFF
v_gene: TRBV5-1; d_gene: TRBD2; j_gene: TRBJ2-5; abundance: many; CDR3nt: TGCGCCAGCAGCTTGGCCACGGGAGGGCCCGCGGTGCAGACCCAGTACTTC; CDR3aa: CASSLATGGPAVQTQYF
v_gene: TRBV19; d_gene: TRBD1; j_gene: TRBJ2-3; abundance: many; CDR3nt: TGTGCCGGTATGACAGGGGCCCCCACAGATACGCAGTATTTT; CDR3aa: CAGMTGAPTDTQYF
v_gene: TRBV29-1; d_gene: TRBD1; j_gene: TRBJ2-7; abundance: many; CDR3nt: TGCAGCGTTGTGCTTACGGACAGGCAATCATCCTACGAGCAGTACTTC; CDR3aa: CSVVLTDRQSSYEQYF
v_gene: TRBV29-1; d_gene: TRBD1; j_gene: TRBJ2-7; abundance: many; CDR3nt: TGCAGCGTTGCCCGCTCGGGACAGGGTCGAGAGCAGTACTTC; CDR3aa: CSVARSGQGREQYF
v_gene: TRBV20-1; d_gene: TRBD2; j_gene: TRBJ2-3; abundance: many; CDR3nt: TGCAGTGCTAGACCCAGCGGGACTTTCACAGATACGCAGTATTTT; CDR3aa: CSARPSGTFTDTQYF
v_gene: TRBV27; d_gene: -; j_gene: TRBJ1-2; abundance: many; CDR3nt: TGTGCCAGCAGTTTCGTTGGGGCCGGTAACTATGGCTACACCTTC; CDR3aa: CASSFVGAGNYGYTF
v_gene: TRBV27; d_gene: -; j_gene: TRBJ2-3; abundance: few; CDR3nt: TGTGCCAGCAGTTCCCTAGGGGAGGGGGGCTATACGCAGTATTTT; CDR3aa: CASSSLGEGGYTQYF
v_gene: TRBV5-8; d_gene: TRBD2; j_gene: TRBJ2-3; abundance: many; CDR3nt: TGTGCCAGCAGCTTGGGAGTTAGCGGGTCCACAGATACGCAGTATTTT; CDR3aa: CASSLGVSGSTDTQYF
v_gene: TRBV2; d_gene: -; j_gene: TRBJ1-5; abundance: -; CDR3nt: TGTGCCAGCGGTTCCAGGGGCCTCTATAGCAATCAGCCCCAGCATTTT; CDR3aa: CASGSRGLYSNQPQHF
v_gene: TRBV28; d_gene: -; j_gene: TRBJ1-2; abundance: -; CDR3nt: TGTGCCAGCAGTCCCCCAGCCTCGGGTGGCTACACCTTC; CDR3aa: CASSPPASGGYTF
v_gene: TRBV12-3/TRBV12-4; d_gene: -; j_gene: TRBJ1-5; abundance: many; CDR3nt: TGTGCCAGCAGTCTCCCGGGGGCGCGCAATCAGCCCCAGCATTTT; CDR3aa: CASSLPGARNQPQHF
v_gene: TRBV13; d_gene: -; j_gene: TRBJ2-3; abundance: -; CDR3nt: TGTGCCAGCAGCCGACCCTCGGGACTTACAGATACGCGGTATTTT; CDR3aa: CASSRPSGLTDTRYF
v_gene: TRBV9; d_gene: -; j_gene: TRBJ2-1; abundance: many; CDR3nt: TGTGCCAGCGCCCCCCCCAGAGGAGAGCAGTTCTTC; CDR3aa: CASAPPRGEQFF
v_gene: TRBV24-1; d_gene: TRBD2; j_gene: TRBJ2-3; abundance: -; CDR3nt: TGTGCCACCAGTGTCCTGCGACTAGCGGGAGGGGTAGATACGCAGTATTTT; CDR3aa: CATSVLRLAGGVDTQYF
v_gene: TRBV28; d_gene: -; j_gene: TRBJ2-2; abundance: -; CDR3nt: TGTGCCAGCAGTGCAACAGGATACACCGGGGAGCTGTTTTTT; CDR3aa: CASSATGYTGELFF
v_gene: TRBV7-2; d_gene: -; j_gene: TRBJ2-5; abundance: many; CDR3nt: TGTGCCAGCAGCCAAAGAAATGGGGCAGAGACCCAGTACTTC; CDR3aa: CASSQRNGAETQYF
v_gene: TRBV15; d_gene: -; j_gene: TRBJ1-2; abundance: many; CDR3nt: TGTGCCACCAGCAAGTTTGCTTCGCTTTACTATGGCTACACCTTC; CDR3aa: CATSKFASLYYGYTF
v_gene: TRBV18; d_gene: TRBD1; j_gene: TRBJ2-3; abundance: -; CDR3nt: TGTGCCAGCTCACCACCGAACAGGGGGTTCTCTCCGGTGGCAGATACGCAGTATTTT; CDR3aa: CASSPPNRGFSPVADTQYF
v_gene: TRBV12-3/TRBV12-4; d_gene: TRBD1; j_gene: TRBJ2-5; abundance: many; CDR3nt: TGTGCCAGCAGGGTAACCGGGACAGGGGCAGAGACCCAGTACTTC; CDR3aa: CASRVTGTGAETQYF
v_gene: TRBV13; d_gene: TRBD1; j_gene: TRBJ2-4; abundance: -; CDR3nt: TGTGCCAGCAGCTTAGATTACAGGGGGAGAGGCATTCAGTACTTC; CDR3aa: CASSLDYRGRGIQYF
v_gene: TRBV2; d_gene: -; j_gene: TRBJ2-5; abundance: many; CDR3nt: TGTGCCAGCAGTTTTAGGGCAGACCAAGAGACCCAGTACTTC; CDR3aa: CASSFRADQETQYF
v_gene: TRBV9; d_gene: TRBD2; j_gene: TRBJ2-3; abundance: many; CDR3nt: TGTGCCAGCAGCGTAGAAGCGGGAAGCACAGATACGCAGTATTTT; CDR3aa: CASSVEAGSTDTQYF
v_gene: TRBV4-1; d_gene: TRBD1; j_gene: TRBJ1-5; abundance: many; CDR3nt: TGCGCCAGCAGCCGTGACAGGGGAAGTCAGCCCCAGCATTTT; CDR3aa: CASSRDRGSQPQHF
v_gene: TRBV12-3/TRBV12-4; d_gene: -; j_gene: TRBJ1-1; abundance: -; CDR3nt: TGTGCCAGTTCCAACTGGGGAAACACTGAAGCTTTCTTT; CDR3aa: CASSNWGNTEAFF
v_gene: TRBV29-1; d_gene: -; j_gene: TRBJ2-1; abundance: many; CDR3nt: TGCAGCGTTGGGCTAGGTGCTGAGCAGTTCTTC; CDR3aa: CSVGLGAEQFF
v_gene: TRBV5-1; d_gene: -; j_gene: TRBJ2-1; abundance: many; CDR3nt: TGCGCCAGCAGCGTGACCGATGGTCGGGTCGGTGAGCAGTTCTTC; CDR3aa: CASSVTDGRVGEQFF
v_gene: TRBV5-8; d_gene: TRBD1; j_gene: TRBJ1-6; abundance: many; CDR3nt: TGTGCCAGCAGCTTACCCGACAGGGGGGTTTCACCCCTCCACTTT; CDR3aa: CASSLPDRGVSPLHF
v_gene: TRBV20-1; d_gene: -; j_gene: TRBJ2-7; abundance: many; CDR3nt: TGCAGTGCCCCGACTGGGTCCTACGAGCAGTACTTC; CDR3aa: CSAPTGSYEQYF
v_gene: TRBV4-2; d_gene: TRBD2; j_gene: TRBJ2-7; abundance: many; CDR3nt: TGTGCCAGCAGCCAATCCGGACTAGCGGGAGGAGATGAGCAGTACTTC; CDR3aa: CASSQSGLAGGDEQYF
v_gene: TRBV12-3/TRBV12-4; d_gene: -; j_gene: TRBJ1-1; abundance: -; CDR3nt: TGTGCCAGCAGTTTAGGGCCGAACACTGAAGCTTTCTTT; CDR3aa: CASSLGPNTEAFF
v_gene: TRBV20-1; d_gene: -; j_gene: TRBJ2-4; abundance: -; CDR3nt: TGCAGTGCTAGACCAGGGGCGGGAGTTGGGAACATTCAGTACTTC; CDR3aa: CSARPGAGVGNIQYF
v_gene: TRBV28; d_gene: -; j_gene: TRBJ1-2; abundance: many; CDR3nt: TGTGCCAGCAGTTTATGGGGGATTGAGGGCTACACCTTC; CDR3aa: CASSLWGIEGYTF
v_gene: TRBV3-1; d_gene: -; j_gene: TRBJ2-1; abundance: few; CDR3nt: TGTGCCAGCAGCCAAGAAGTAGAAGATGAGCAGTTCTTC; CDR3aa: CASSQEVEDEQFF
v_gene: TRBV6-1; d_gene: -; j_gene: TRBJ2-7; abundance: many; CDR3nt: TGTGCCAGCAGTATACTCGGCCCCTACGAGCAGTACTTC; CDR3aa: CASSILGPYEQYF
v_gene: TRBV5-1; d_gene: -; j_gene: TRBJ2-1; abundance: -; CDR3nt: TGTGCCAGCAGCCAAGAAAGATTAGATGAGCAGCTCTTC; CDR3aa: CASSQERLDEQLF
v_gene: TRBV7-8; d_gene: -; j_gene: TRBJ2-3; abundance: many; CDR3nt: TGTGCCAGCAGCTTAATGACCGGCACAGATACGCAGTATTTT; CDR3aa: CASSLMTGTDTQYF
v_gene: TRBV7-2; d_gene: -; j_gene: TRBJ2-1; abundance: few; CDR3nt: TGTGCCAGCAGCTTAGGACCGCACTTCCGACGACCAAGCTCCTACAATGAGCGGTTCTTC; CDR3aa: CASSLGPHFRRPSSYNERFF
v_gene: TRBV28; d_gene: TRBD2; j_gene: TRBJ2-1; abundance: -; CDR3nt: TGTGCCAACAGCGACCCTGCTAGCGGGCAAGACAATGAGCAGTTCTTC; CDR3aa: CANSDPASGQDNEQFF
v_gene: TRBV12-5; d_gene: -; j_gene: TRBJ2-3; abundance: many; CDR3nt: TGTGCTAGTGGTTTAGGACAGCACGGTACAGATACGCAGTATTTT; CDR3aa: CASGLGQHGTDTQYF
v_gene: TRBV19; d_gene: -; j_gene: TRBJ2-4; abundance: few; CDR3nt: TGTGCCAGTAGTACACAGGTAGCCAAAAACATTCAGTACTTC; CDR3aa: CASSTQVAKNIQYF